A single sample gave rise to the 4 T cell receptor beta chains below, sequenced in a study of glioma-infiltrating T cells. TCR alpha and beta CDR3 regions were amplified from RNA using iRepertoire nested multiplex PCR. TCRdb reprocessed the multiplex PCR reads with MiXCR, giving one entry per CDR3 protein. Of around 97,000 distinct CDR3 sequences in the sample, about 30% were seen once. Sequenced input: glioma tissue, nonneoplastic brain tissue, or PBMCs (not recorded which). The receptors derive from a human donor with low-grade glioma or glioblastoma, undergoing nonglioma brain surgery, or in good health (not recorded which).

Comment on this clonotype: Being one base from a much bigger clone, this may be a read error. The chain has TRBV4-1 and TRBJ1-1, with no clear D. V lost 6 bases and J lost 13, with 15 bases in between. This CDR3 spans 11 amino acids. The germline CDR1 and CDR2 sequences are MGHRA and YSYEKL. The CDR3 spells CASRAEGTFFF. Written as DNA, the CDR3 is TGCGCCAGCAGGGCGGAGGGAACATTTTTCTTT.

There are many counts of this clonotype. The rearrangement links TRBV4-3 to TRBJ2-3; D not resolved. V was shortened by 0 bases and J by 3 bases, with 13 bases between the two germline ends. The germline gives CDR1 LGHNA, CDR2 YSLEER. There are 16 residues in the CDR3. The CDR3 DNA follows: TGCGCCAGCAGCCAAGATCCCAACGGTAGGACAGATACGCAGTATTTT. Amino acid sequence: CASSQDPNGRTDTQYF.

This clonotype was counted at least ten times. The chain is built from TRBV6-1 and TRBJ1-5, with 7 positions matching TRBD1. Trimming at V came to 6 bases and at J to 2 bases, leaving 10 bases not matched to a gene. Germline lookup yields CDR1 MNHNS and CDR2 SASEGT. CDR3 length: 16 residues. CDR3 in DNA: TGTGCCAGCAGGACTGGACAGGCCGCGGGCAATCAGCCCCAGCATTTT. Amino acids: CASRTGQAAGNQPQHF.

This clonotype was counted many times. The genes are TRBV5-4 and TRBJ2-3; D not certain. V lost 3 bases and J lost 0, with 5 bases in between. This CDR3 comprises 13 residues. Germline-derived CDR1 and CDR2 are SGHNT and YYREEE (reference sequence). The chain's CDR3 is CASSSDSTDTQYF. DNA for the CDR3: TGTGCCAGCAGCTCGGACAGCACAGATACGCAGTATTTT.